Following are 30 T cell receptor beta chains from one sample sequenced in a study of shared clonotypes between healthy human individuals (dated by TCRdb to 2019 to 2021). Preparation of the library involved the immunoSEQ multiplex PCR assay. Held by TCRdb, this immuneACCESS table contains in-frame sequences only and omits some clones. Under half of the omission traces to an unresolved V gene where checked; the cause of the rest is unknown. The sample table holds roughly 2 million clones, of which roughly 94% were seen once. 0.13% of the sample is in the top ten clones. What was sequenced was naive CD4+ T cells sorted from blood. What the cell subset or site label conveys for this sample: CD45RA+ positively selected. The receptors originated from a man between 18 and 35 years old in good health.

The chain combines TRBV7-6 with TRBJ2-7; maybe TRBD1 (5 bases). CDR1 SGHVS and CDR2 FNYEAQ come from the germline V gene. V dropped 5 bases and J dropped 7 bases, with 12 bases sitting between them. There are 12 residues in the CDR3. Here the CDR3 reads CASSARGREQYF. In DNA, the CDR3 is TGTGCCAGCAGCGCAAGGGGTCGAGAGCAGTACTTC.

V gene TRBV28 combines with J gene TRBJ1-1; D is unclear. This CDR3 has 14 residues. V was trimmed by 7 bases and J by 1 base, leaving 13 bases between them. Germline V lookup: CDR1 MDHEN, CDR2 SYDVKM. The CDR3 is CASTTERGNTEAFF. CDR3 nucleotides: TGTGCCAGCACAACTGAACGGGGGAACACTGAAGCTTTCTTT. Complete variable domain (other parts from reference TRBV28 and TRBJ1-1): DVKVTQSSRYLVKRTGEKVFLECVQDMDHENMFWYRQDPGLGLRLIYFSYDVKMKEKGDIPEGYSVSREKKERFSLILESASTNQTSMYLCASTTERGNTEAFFGQGTRLTVV.

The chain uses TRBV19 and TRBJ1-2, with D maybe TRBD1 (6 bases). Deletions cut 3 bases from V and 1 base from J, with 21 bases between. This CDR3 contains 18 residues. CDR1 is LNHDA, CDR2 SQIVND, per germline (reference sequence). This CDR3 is CASSITISTGSNNYGYTF. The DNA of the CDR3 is TGTGCCAGTAGTATCACCATATCGACAGGATCTAATAACTATGGCTACACCTTC.

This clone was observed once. CDR3 in amino acids: CASSYAASNTGELFF. The DNA for the CDR3 is TGTGCCAGCAGTTACGCAGCTTCGAACACCGGGGAGCTGTTTTTT. The genes are TRBV6-5 and TRBJ2-2; D call uncertain. Trimming stripped 2 bases from V and 0 bases from J, with 7 bases between. Germline lookup yields CDR1 MNHEY and CDR2 SVGAGI. The CDR3 spans 15 residues.

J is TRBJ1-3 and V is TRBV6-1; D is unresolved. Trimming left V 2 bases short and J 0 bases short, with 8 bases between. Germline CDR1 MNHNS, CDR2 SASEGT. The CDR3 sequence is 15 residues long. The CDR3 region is CASSEHLLSGNTIYF. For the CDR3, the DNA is TGTGCCAGCAGTGAACACCTACTCTCTGGAAACACCATATATTTT.

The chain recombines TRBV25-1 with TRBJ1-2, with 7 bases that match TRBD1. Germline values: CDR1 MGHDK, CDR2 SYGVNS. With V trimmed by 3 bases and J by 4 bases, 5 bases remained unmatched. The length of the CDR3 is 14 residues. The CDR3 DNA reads TGTGCCAGCAGTGACCGGGACAGCTCCTATGGCTACACCTTC. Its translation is CASSDRDSSYGYTF.

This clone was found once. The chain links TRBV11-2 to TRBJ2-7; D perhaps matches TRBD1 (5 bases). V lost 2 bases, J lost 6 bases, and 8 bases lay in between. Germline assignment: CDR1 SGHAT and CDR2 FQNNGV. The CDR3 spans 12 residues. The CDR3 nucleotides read TGTGCCAGCAGCTTATCAGGGCTCGAGCAGTACTTC. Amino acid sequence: CASSLSGLEQYF.

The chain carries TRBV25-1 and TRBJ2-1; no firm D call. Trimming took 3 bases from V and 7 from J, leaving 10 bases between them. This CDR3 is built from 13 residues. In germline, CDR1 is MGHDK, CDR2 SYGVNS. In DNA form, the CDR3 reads TGTGCCAGCAGTGACGTGACCATAAATGAGCAGTTCTTC. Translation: CASSDVTINEQFF.

The CDR3, as DNA: TGTGCTAGTGGTTTGCCTCCCGGGACAGCGAGCTCCTACGAGCAGTACTTC. Translating it yields CASGLPPGTASSYEQYF. The chain couples TRBV12-5 to TRBJ2-7; 7 positions match TRBD1. Germline CDR1 LGHNT, CDR2 FRNRAP. This CDR3 has 17 residues. Germline trimming cut 2 bases from V and 0 bases from J; bases unmatched to any gene: 10.

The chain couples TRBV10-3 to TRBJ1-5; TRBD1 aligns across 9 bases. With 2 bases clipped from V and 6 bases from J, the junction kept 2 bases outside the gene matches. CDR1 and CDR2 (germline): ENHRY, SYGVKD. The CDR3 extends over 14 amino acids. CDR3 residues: CAISERQGGQPQHF. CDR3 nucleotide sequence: TGTGCCATCAGTGAGCGACAGGGGGGTCAGCCCCAGCATTTT.

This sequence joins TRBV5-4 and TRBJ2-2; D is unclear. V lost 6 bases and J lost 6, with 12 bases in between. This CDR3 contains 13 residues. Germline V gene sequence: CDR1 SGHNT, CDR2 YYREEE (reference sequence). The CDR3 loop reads CASTQSGPGELFF. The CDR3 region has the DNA TGTGCCAGCACCCAATCAGGACCCGGGGAGCTGTTTTTT.

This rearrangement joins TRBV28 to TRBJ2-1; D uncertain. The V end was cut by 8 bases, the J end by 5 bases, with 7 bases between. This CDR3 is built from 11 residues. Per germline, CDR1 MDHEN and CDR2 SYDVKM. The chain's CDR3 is CASRANNEQFF. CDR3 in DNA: TGTGCCAGCCGGGCTAACAATGAGCAGTTCTTC.

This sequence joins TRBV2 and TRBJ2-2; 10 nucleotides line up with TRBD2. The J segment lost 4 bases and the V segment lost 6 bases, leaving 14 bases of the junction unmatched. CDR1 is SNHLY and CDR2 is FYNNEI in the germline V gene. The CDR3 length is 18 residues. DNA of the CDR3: TGTGCCAGCAGAGATCGGACTAGCGGCATCCTGGGCACCGGGGAGCTGTTTTTT. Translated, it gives CASRDRTSGILGTGELFF.

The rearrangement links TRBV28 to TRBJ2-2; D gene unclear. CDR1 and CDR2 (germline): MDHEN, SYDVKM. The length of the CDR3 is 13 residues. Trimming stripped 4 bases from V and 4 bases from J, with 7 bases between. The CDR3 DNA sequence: TGTGCCAGCAGTTCTCAGGTCACCGGGGAGCTGTTTTTT. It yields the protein CASSSQVTGELFF.

For the CDR3, the DNA is TGCGCCAGCTCAACAAAAGGGGAGACCCAGTACTTC. Translated: CASSTKGETQYF. V usage is TRBV5-1 and J usage is TRBJ2-5; D is ambiguous. The CDR3 has 12 residues. The germline CDR1 and CDR2 sequences are SGHRS and YFSETQ. The V and J ends lost 7 bases and 5 bases respectively, with 12 bases between them.

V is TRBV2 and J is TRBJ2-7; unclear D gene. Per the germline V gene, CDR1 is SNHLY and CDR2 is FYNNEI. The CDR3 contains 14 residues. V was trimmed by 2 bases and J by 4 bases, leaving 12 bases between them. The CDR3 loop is CASSERTPGYEQYF. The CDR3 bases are TGTGCCAGCAGTGAACGGACGCCTGGTTACGAGCAGTACTTC. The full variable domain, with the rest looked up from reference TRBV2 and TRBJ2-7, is EPEVTQTPSHQVTQMGQEVILRCVPISNHLYFYWYRQILGQKVEFLVSFYNNEISEKSEIFDDQFSVERPDGSNFTLKIRSTKLEDSAMYFCASSERTPGYEQYFGPGTRLTVT.

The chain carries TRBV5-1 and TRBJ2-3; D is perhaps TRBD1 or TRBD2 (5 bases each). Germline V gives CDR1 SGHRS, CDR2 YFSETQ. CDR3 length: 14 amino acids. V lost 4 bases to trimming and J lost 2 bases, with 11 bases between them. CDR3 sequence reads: CASSPGRATDTQYF. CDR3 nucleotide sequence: TGCGCCAGCAGCCCGGGACGCGCCACAGATACGCAGTATTTT.

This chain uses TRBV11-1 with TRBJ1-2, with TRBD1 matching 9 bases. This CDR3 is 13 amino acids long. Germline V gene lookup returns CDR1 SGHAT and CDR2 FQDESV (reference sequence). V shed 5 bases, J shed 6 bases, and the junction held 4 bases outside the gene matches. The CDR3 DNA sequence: TGTGCCAGCAGCCCCCGGACAGGGGATGGCTACACCTTC. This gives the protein CASSPRTGDGYTF.

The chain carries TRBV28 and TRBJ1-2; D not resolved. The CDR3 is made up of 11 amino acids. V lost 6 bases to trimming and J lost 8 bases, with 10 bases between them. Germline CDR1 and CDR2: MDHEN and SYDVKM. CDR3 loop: CASRQDQGYTF. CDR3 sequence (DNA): TGTGCCAGCAGACAAGACCAAGGCTACACCTTC.

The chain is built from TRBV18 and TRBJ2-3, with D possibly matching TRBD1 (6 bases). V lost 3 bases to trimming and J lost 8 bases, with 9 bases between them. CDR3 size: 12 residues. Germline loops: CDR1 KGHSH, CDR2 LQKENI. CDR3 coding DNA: TGTGCCAGCTCACCGGACAGTAGTACGCAGTATTTT. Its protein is CASSPDSSTQYF.

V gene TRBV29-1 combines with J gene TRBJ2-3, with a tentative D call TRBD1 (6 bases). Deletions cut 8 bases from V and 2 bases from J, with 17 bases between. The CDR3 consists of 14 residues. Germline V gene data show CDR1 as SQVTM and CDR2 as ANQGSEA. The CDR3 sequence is CSFTSGQITDTQYF. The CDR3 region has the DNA TGCAGCTTTACATCGGGACAAATCACAGATACGCAGTATTTT.

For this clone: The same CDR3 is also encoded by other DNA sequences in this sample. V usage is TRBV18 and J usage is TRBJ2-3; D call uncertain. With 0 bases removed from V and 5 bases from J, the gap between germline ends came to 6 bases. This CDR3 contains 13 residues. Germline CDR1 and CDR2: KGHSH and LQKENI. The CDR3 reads CASSPPVGDTQYF. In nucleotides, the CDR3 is TGTGCCAGCTCACCACCGGTGGGAGATACGCAGTATTTT.

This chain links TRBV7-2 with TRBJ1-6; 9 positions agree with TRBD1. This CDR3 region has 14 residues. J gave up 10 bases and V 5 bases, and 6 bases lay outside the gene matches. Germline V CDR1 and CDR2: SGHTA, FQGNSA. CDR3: CASSVGQGRSPLHF. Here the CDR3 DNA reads TGTGCCAGCAGCGTAGGACAGGGGCGCTCACCCCTCCACTTT.

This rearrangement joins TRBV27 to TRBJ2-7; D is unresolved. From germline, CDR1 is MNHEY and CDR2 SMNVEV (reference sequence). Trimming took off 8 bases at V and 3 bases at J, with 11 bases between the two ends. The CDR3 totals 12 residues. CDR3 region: CASSTVGYEQYF. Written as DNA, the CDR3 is TGTGCCAGCTCTACAGTTGGCTACGAGCAGTACTTC.

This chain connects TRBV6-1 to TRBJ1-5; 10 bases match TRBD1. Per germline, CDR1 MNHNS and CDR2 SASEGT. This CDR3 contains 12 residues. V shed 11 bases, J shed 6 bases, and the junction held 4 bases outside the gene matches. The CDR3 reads CAARTGGQPQHF. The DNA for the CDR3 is TGTGCCGCTAGGACAGGGGGTCAGCCCCAGCATTTT.

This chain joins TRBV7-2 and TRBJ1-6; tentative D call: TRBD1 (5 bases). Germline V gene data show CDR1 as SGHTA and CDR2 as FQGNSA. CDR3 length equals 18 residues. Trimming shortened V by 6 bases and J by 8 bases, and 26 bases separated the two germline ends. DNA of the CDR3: TGTGCCAGCAGTCGAGGTTCAGGGCAGAGAATCCGTTATTCACCCCTCCACTTT. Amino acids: CASSRGSGQRIRYSPLHF.

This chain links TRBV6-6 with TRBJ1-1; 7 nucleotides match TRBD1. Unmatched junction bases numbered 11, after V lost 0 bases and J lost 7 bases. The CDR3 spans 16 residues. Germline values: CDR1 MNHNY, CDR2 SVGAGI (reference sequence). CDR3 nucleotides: TGTGCCAGCAGTTACTCCCAGGGGGGGCCTAGTTTTGAAGCTTTCTTT. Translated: CASSYSQGGPSFEAFF.

The CDR3 bases are TGTGCCAGCAAGGAGGGGGGCTCGAACACCGGGGAGCTGTTTTTT. It codes for CASKEGGSNTGELFF. The genes are TRBV2 and TRBJ2-2, with D possibly being TRBD1 or TRBD2 (6 bases each). Per germline, CDR1 SNHLY and CDR2 FYNNEI. CDR3 length equals 15 residues. V lost 7 bases to trimming and J lost 0 bases, with 12 bases between them.

CDR3 nucleotides: TGTGCCAGCTCGCCCGGGACTAGCCGAGACTCCTACGAGCAGTACTTC. Amino acid sequence: CASSPGTSRDSYEQYF. The chain links TRBV18 to TRBJ2-7; TRBD2 matches at 9 bases. The CDR3 length is 16 residues. V was clipped by 6 bases and J by 0 bases; unmatched bases: 9. Germline V CDR1 and CDR2: KGHSH, LQKENI.

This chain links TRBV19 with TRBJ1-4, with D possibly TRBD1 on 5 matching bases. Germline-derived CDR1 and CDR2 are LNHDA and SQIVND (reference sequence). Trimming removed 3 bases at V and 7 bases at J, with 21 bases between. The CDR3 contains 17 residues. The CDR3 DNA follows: TGTGCCAGTAGTATCGACAGCCTGGGAGTAGTGGGTGAAAAACTGTTTTTT. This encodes CASSIDSLGVVGEKLFF.